These 25 T cell receptor beta chains were all obtained from the same sample, sequenced in a study of T cell responses to AZD1222 COVID-19 vaccine. Sequenced by immunoSEQ multiplex PCR; TCRdb stores in-frame clones only, minus some. Among approximately 100,000 clones listed, 91% were seen once. Sequencing was performed on peripheral blood, taken on day 0 of AZD1222 vaccination. These receptors all stem from an adult in good health.

The V and J genes are TRBV2 and TRBJ1-4, with D perhaps TRBD1 (5 bases). The V and J ends lost 7 bases and 2 bases respectively, with 14 bases between them. This CDR3 is 15 amino acids long. The germline V gene has CDR1 SNHLY and CDR2 FYNNEI. The CDR3 reads CASTGRDSTNEKLFF. DNA of the CDR3: TGTGCCAGCACGGGCAGGGATTCTACTAATGAAAAACTGTTTTTT.

The chain employs TRBV30 and TRBJ2-3; D is possibly TRBD1 (6 bases). The CDR3 extends over 12 amino acids. Germline CDR1 reads GTSNPN; CDR2 reads SVGIG (reference sequence). Trimming pared 5 bases from V and 0 bases from J, leaving 6 bases between. CDR3 DNA sequence: TGTGCCTGGGACAGGAGCACAGATACGCAGTATTTT. It encodes CAWDRSTDTQYF.

The V gene is TRBV19, the J gene TRBJ1-1; 8 nucleotides align to TRBD1. V was clipped by 6 bases and J by 3 bases; unmatched bases: 6. CDR1 and CDR2 (germline): LNHDA, SQIVND (reference sequence). There are 14 residues in the CDR3. The CDR3 DNA sequence: TGTGCCAGTAGCCTACAGGGGGAGGACACTGAAGCTTTCTTT. This codes for CASSLQGEDTEAFF.

This clone showed up just a few times. The rearrangement joins TRBV6-1 to TRBJ1-5; TRBD1 is a possible D gene (6 bases). Germline CDR1 is MNHNS and CDR2 is SASEGT. Trimming cost V 4 bases and J 2 bases, with 15 bases left between them. The CDR3 extends over 16 amino acids. CDR3 sequence: CASSARSGARNQPQHF. The CDR3, as DNA: TGTGCCAGCAGTGCTCGTTCGGGGGCTCGCAATCAGCCCCAGCATTTT.

The genes are TRBV5-1 and TRBJ2-7, with 8 positions matching TRBD1. The germline V gene encodes CDR1 SGHRS and CDR2 YFSETQ. After removal of 4 bases from V and 4 bases from J, the junction contained 10 bases not matched to a gene. The CDR3 runs to 15 residues. In DNA, the CDR3 is TGCGCCAGCAGCCAGACCGGGACAGGAAAATACGAGCAGTACTTC. Translated, it gives CASSQTGTGKYEQYF.

V gene TRBV24-1 combines with J gene TRBJ2-1; D is possibly TRBD1 or TRBD2 (6 bases each). Germline lookup yields CDR1 KGHDR and CDR2 SFDVKD. V lost 9 bases to trimming and J lost 1 base, with 21 bases between them. CDR3 length: 17 residues. In DNA form, the CDR3 reads TGTGCCACCGACGGGGGTAGGGGGATTGTTTCCTACAATGAGCAGTTCTTC. Translated: CATDGGRGIVSYNEQFF.

This chain uses TRBV15 with TRBJ2-7, with 10 positions matching TRBD1. The trim removed 0 bases at V and 7 bases at J, leaving 12 bases unmatched. The germline gives CDR1 LNHNV, CDR2 YYDKDF (reference sequence). CDR3 length equals 17 residues. DNA for the CDR3: TGTGCCACCAGCAGAGATAGTGGACAGGGGGGTTGGGGTGAGCAGTACTTC. Translating gives CATSRDSGQGGWGEQYF. Combining the CDR3 with reference TRBV15 and TRBJ2-7 gives the whole variable domain DAMVIQNPRYQVTQFGKPVTLSCSQTLNHNVMYWYQQKSSQAPKLLFHYYDKDFNNEADTPDNFQSRRPNTSFCFLDIRSPGLGDTAMYLCATSRDSGQGGWGEQYFGPGTRLTVT.

The rearrangement uses TRBV27 and TRBJ1-5; D gene uncertain. The CDR3 contains 14 residues. Trimming cost V 4 bases and J 7 bases, with 14 bases left between them. Germline values: CDR1 MNHEY, CDR2 SMNVEV (reference sequence). CDR3 sequence: CASSSSGYKQPQHF. CDR3 DNA: TGTGCCAGCAGTTCCTCAGGTTACAAGCAGCCCCAGCATTTT.

Here the CDR3 reads CASSFRDRDGYTF. CDR3 nucleotide sequence: TGTGCCAGCAGCTTCCGGGACAGGGATGGCTACACCTTC. This chain connects TRBV7-2 to TRBJ1-2; 9 bases line up with TRBD1. The CDR3 extends over 13 amino acids. Per germline, CDR1 SGHTA and CDR2 FQGNSA. The V and J ends lost 3 bases and 6 bases, in that order; junction bases with no gene match: 2.

This chain uses TRBV3-1 (or the pseudogene TRBV3-2) with TRBJ1-3; 11 positions match TRBD1. Trimming took 3 bases from V and 4 from J; bases not matched to a gene: 5. CDR1 is LGHDT, CDR2 YNNKEL, per germline (reference sequence). This CDR3 is built from 16 residues. CDR3 in DNA: TGTGCCAGCAGCCAGGACAGGGGGCAGCTAGGAAACACCATATATTTT. Residues: CASSQDRGQLGNTIYF.

This chain links TRBV19 with TRBJ1-1, with D possibly TRBD1 on 5 matching bases. V dropped 6 bases and J dropped 0 bases, with 8 bases sitting between them. The CDR3 loop spans 13 amino acids. The germline V gene has CDR1 LNHDA and CDR2 SQIVND (reference sequence). As DNA, the CDR3 is TGTGCCAGTAGCTACAGGTTGAACACTGAAGCTTTCTTT. Residues: CASSYRLNTEAFF. Full variable domain (remainder filled in from reference TRBV19 and TRBJ1-1): DGGITQSPKYLFRKEGQNVTLSCEQNLNHDAMYWYRQDPGQGLRLIYYSQIVNDFQKGDIAEGYSVSREKKESFPLTVTSAQKNPTAFYLCASSYRLNTEAFFGQGTRLTVV.

A few counts support this clone. V and J are TRBV3-1 (or the pseudogene TRBV3-2) and TRBJ2-7; 14 bases match TRBD2. The V and J ends lost 6 bases and 5 bases, in that order; junction bases with no gene match: 6. CDR3 length equals 15 residues. Germline V gene sequence: CDR1 LGHDT, CDR2 YNNKEL (reference sequence). The CDR3 region has the DNA TGTGCCAGCAGTCCAGGACTAGCGGGGGGCCACGAGCAGTACTTC. Residues: CASSPGLAGGHEQYF.

This rearrangement joins TRBV24-1 to TRBJ2-3, with D tentatively TRBD2 (6 bases). Germline-derived CDR1 and CDR2 are KGHDR and SFDVKD. This CDR3 has 19 amino acids. Trimming stripped 4 bases from V and 0 bases from J, with 22 bases between. The CDR3 protein is CATSDLLYGGSSSTDTQYF. CDR3 nucleotides: TGTGCCACCAGTGACCTACTCTACGGGGGATCATCTAGCACAGATACGCAGTATTTT.

The chain has TRBV28 and TRBJ2-7, with 9 bases that match TRBD1. The ends lost 6 bases at V and 3 bases at J; junction bases unmatched: 3. The CDR3 has 13 residues. CDR1 is MDHEN and CDR2 is SYDVKM in the germline V gene. In DNA, the CDR3 is TGTGCCAGCAGGGGGACAGGGCGCTACGAGCAGTACTTC. Translating it yields CASRGTGRYEQYF.

This chain joins TRBV19 and TRBJ1-1; a possible D gene is TRBD1 (5 bases). Germline-derived CDR1 and CDR2 are LNHDA and SQIVND (reference sequence). CDR3 length: 13 amino acids. V was trimmed by 3 bases and J by 3 bases, leaving 8 bases between them. The CDR3 DNA follows: TGTGCCAGTAGTATTGGGGACTACACTGAAGCTTTCTTT. Its translation is CASSIGDYTEAFF.

The chain couples TRBV3-1 (or the pseudogene TRBV3-2) to TRBJ2-3, with 11 nucleotides matching TRBD2. The CDR3 has 17 amino acids. Germline V gives CDR1 LGHDT, CDR2 YNNKEL (reference sequence). V lost 1 base, J lost 5 bases, and 8 bases stayed unmatched. The CDR3, as DNA: TGTGCCAGCAGCCAAGTTAGCGGGGGGGCGAATGTAGATACGCAGTATTTT. Translation: CASSQVSGGANVDTQYF.

V usage is TRBV6-5 and J usage is TRBJ1-5; the D gene is possibly TRBD1 (5 bases). The CDR3 contains 14 residues. CDR1 and CDR2 (germline): MNHEY, SVGAGI. Trimming took off 6 bases at V and 6 bases at J, with 15 bases between the two ends. The CDR3 spells CASRGRTASQPQHF. CDR3 coding DNA: TGTGCCAGCAGGGGACGGACGGCGAGTCAGCCCCAGCATTTT.

This clone was recorded only once. The genes are TRBV7-3 and TRBJ2-3; 9 bases match TRBD1. Looked up from germline, CDR1 is SGHTA and CDR2 is FQGTGA. There are 17 residues in the CDR3. V lost 1 base to trimming and J lost 5 bases; unmatched junction nucleotides: 10. This CDR3 reads CASSLIGTGSRIDTQYF. The CDR3 DNA reads TGTGCCAGCAGCTTAATTGGGACAGGGTCAAGGATAGATACGCAGTATTTT. The entire variable domain, with the rest obtained from reference TRBV7-3 and TRBJ2-3, is as follows: GAGVSQTPSNKVTEKGKYVELRCDPISGHTALYWYRQSLGQGPEFLIYFQGTGAADDSGLPNDRFFAVRPEGSVSTLKIQRTERGDSAVYLCASSLIGTGSRIDTQYFGPGTRLTVL.

The chain couples TRBV28 to TRBJ1-2; a weak D match, TRBD1 (6 bases). Per the germline V gene, CDR1 is MDHEN and CDR2 is SYDVKM. This CDR3 is 16 amino acids long. With 1 base removed from V and 4 bases from J, the gap between germline ends came to 16 bases. CDR3 sequence reads: CASSLSLNRDGYGYTF. DNA of the CDR3: TGTGCCAGCAGTTTATCCCTGAACAGGGACGGCTATGGCTACACCTTC.

This chain joins TRBV19 and TRBJ2-1; D might be TRBD2 (5 bases). There are 15 residues in the CDR3. The germline V gene has CDR1 LNHDA and CDR2 SQIVND (reference sequence). V lost 4 bases to trimming and J lost 15 bases, with 25 bases between them. The CDR3 DNA follows: TGTGCCAGTAGTAAAACCTCATCGGGGAATGGACCCGGGTTCTTC. Amino acids: CASSKTSSGNGPGFF.

This chain links TRBV6-2 or TRBV6-3 with TRBJ1-2; 8 nucleotides align to TRBD1. The CDR3 sequence is 15 residues long. CDR1 and CDR2 (germline): MNHEY, SVGEGT. V lost 5 bases to trimming and J lost 4 bases; unmatched junction nucleotides: 9. CDR3 sequence (DNA): TGTGCCAGCAGTGACCAGGGGGCGCAAACCTATGGCTACACCTTC. It translates to CASSDQGAQTYGYTF.

The rearrangement joins TRBV12-5 to TRBJ2-7; 7 bases are a match to TRBD1. There are 19 residues in the CDR3. Per the germline V gene, CDR1 is LGHNT and CDR2 is FRNRAP. V shed 1 base, J shed 0 bases, and the junction held 15 bases outside the gene matches. The CDR3 bases are TGTGCTAGTGGTTTGGATAAAGTCAAAACAGGGGACAGCTCCTACGAGCAGTACTTC. Translating gives CASGLDKVKTGDSSYEQYF.

This chain uses TRBV9 with TRBJ2-1, with D perhaps being TRBD1 or TRBD2 (6 bases each). The germline gives CDR1 SGDLS, CDR2 YYNGEE. Deletions cut 3 bases from V and 0 bases from J, with 10 bases between. The CDR3 length is 15 residues. This chain's CDR3 is CASSDTGASYNEQFF. The DNA of the CDR3 is TGTGCCAGCAGCGATACGGGGGCCTCCTACAATGAGCAGTTCTTC. The complete variable domain, with remaining parts taken from reference TRBV9 and TRBJ2-1, reads DSGVTQTPKHLITATGQRVTLRCSPRSGDLSVYWYQQSLDQGLQFLIQYYNGEERAKGNILERFSAQQFPDLHSELNLSSLELGDSALYFCASSDTGASYNEQFFGPGTRLTVL.

V gene TRBV6-1 combines with J gene TRBJ1-2; 8 bases match TRBD1. The CDR3 consists of 16 residues. Unmatched junction bases numbered 11, after V lost 4 bases and J lost 4 bases. CDR1 and CDR2 (germline): MNHNS, SASEGT. The CDR3 protein is CASSGPGQALRYGYTF. The CDR3 bases are TGTGCCAGCAGTGGACCGGGACAGGCTCTTCGCTATGGCTACACCTTC.

The chain joins TRBV21-1 to TRBJ1-5. TRBV21-1 is shown as a pseudogene. The CDR3 is made up of 16 amino acids. The CDR3 region is CASSKFGTSSNQPQHF. The CDR3 nucleotides are TGTGCCAGCAGCAAATTCGGGACTTCTAGCAATCAGCCCCAGCATTTT.